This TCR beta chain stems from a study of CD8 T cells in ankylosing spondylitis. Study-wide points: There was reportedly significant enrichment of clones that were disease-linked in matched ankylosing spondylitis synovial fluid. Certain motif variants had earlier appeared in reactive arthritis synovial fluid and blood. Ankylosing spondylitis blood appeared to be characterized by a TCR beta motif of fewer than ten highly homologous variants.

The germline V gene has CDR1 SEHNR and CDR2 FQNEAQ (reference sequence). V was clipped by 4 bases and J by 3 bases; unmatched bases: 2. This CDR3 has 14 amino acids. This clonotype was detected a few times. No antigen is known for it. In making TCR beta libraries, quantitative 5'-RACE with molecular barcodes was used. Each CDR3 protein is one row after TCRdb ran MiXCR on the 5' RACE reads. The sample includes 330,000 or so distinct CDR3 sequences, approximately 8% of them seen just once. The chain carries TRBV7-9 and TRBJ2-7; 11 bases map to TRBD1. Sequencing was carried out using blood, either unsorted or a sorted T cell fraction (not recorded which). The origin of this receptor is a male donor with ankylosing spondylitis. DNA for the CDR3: TGTGCCAGCAGCTGGGACAGGGGGAGCTACGAGCAGTACTTC. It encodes CASSWDRGSYEQYF. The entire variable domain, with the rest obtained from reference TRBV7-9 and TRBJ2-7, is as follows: DTGVSQNPRHKITKRGQNVTFRCDPISEHNRLYWYRQTLGQGPEFLTYFQNEAQLEKSRLLSDRFSAERPKGSFSTLEIQRTEQGDSAMYLCASSWDRGSYEQYFGPGTRLTVT.